One and the same sample provided the 28 T cell receptor beta chains below, sequenced in a study of blood T cell repertoires in COVID-19. Profiling relied on immunoSEQ multiplex PCR, and the TCRdb table lists in-frame clones only, not all of them. The repertoire holds roughly 250,000 clones, with approximately 86% as singletons. The sample was peripheral blood. The receptors were sampled from a man in his 60s who had recovered from COVID-19.

Only one count was recorded for this clone. The chain combines TRBV30 with TRBJ1-6; 7 positions match TRBD1. CDR3 size: 14 residues. CDR1 and CDR2 from the germline V gene are GTSNPN and SVGIG (reference sequence). Trimming took 5 bases from V and 10 from J; bases not matched to a gene: 11. This chain's CDR3 is CAWRSSPRGSPLHF. The CDR3 nucleotides are TGTGCCTGGCGAAGTTCCCCCAGGGGGTCACCCCTCCACTTT.

The chain has TRBV6-5 and TRBJ1-4, with unresolved D. Germline values: CDR1 MNHEY, CDR2 SVGAGI. V was trimmed by 6 bases and J by 7 bases, leaving 12 bases between them. This CDR3 contains 13 residues. The CDR3 bases are TGTGCCAGCAGGACCGGGTTAGGTGAAAAACTGTTTTTT. Amino acid sequence: CASRTGLGEKLFF.

The rearrangement links TRBV30 to TRBJ2-7, with 10 bases fitting TRBD1. After removal of 1 base from V and 5 bases from J, the junction contained 8 bases not matched to a gene. The germline V gene has CDR1 GTSNPN and CDR2 SVGIG (reference sequence). The CDR3 totals 15 residues. The CDR3 DNA follows: TGTGCCTGGAGTGCAGCCGGGACAGGGGATCACGAGCAGTACTTC. This codes for CAWSAAGTGDHEQYF.

The chain is built from TRBV5-1 and TRBJ1-5; D remains unclear. Trimming removed 3 bases at V and 2 bases at J, with 12 bases between. CDR3 length: 15 amino acids. The germline gives CDR1 SGHRS, CDR2 YFSETQ. In DNA, the CDR3 is TGCGCCAGCAGCTCCCTCCCCGGGGGCAATCAGCCCCAGCATTTT. Translation gives CASSSLPGGNQPQHF.

The chain combines TRBV2 with TRBJ1-3; TRBD1 might be the D (6 bases). Trimming shortened V by 5 bases and J by 0 bases, and 14 bases separated the two germline ends. The CDR3 contains 16 residues. CDR1 is SNHLY and CDR2 is FYNNEI in the germline V gene. CDR3 sequence: CASSTGQTYSGNTIYF. The CDR3 DNA reads as TGTGCCAGCAGTACCGGACAGACTTACTCTGGAAACACCATATATTTT.

V gene TRBV5-4 combines with J gene TRBJ1-2; TRBD1 aligns across 11 bases. The germline CDR1 and CDR2 sequences are SGHNT and YYREEE (reference sequence). CDR3 length equals 14 residues. V dropped 2 bases and J dropped 7; count of bases not matched to a gene: 4. CDR3 sequence: CASSFRTGGSGYTF. CDR3 sequence (DNA): TGTGCCAGCAGCTTCCGGACAGGGGGCTCTGGCTACACCTTC.

The rearrangement uses TRBV6-5 and TRBJ2-7; D is ambiguous. This CDR3 region has 12 residues. Germline V gives CDR1 MNHEY, CDR2 SVGAGI. V was clipped by 8 bases and J by 5 bases, with 13 bases between them. CDR3 protein: CASWSHPNEQYF. CDR3 coding DNA: TGTGCCAGCTGGAGCCACCCAAACGAGCAGTACTTC.

This clone was seen a single time. The chain combines TRBV20-1 with TRBJ2-3; D ambiguous. The CDR3 is 15 amino acids. With 3 bases removed from V and 3 bases from J, the gap between germline ends came to 16 bases. CDR1 DFQATT and CDR2 SNEGSKA come from the germline V gene (reference sequence). CDR3 protein: CSASSLGASTDTQYF. The DNA for the CDR3 is TGCAGTGCTAGTTCCTTAGGAGCGAGTACAGATACGCAGTATTTT.

This sequence joins TRBV2 and TRBJ1-5; TRBD1 matches 8 bases. From germline, CDR1 is SNHLY and CDR2 FYNNEI. This CDR3 has 14 amino acids. V dropped 6 bases and J dropped 3; count of bases not matched to a gene: 4. The CDR3 nucleotides are TGTGCCAGCAGCGGGACAGGCCCCAATCAGCCCCAGCATTTT. Its translation: CASSGTGPNQPQHF. The entire variable domain, with the rest obtained from reference TRBV2 and TRBJ1-5, is as follows: EPEVTQTPSHQVTQMGQEVILRCVPISNHLYFYWYRQILGQKVEFLVSFYNNEISEKSEIFDDQFSVERPDGSNFTLKIRSTKLEDSAMYFCASSGTGPNQPQHFGDGTRLSIL.

The chain links TRBV3-1 (or the pseudogene TRBV3-2) to TRBJ1-6; 7 nucleotides align to TRBD1. The J segment lost 7 bases and the V segment lost 4 bases, leaving 7 bases of the junction unmatched. The CDR3 loop spans 15 amino acids. From germline, CDR1 is LGHDT and CDR2 YNNKEL (reference sequence). CDR3 sequence (DNA): TGTGCCAGCAGCCCAATACAGGGGAGGAATTCACCCCTCCACTTT. Amino acid sequence: CASSPIQGRNSPLHF.

The chain combines TRBV7-8 with TRBJ2-1; tentatively, D is TRBD2 (6 bases). In germline, CDR1 is SGHVS, CDR2 FQNEAQ. The CDR3 covers 16 residues. V shed 0 bases and J shed 10 bases, with 19 bases lying between them. In nucleotides, the CDR3 is TGTGCCAGCAGCTTAGCAACTAGCTGGTCGGTATCGGAGCAGTTCTTC. Translation: CASSLATSWSVSEQFF.

The chain is built from TRBV18 and TRBJ2-3; 8 nucleotides match TRBD1. CDR1 and CDR2 from the germline V gene are KGHSH and LQKENI. V was clipped by 2 bases and J by 3 bases; unmatched bases: 13. The CDR3 length is 18 residues. CDR3 in DNA: TGTGCCAGCTCACCAAGGGCGACAGGGGCCCAAGTGACAGATACGCAGTATTTT. Its translation is CASSPRATGAQVTDTQYF.

The V call is TRBV27, the J call TRBJ1-3; D is perhaps TRBD1 (6 bases). The CDR3 has 15 amino acids. The germline V gene has CDR1 MNHEY and CDR2 SMNVEV (reference sequence). V lost 6 bases and J 1 base, leaving 13 bases between the germline ends. CDR3 region: CASSPYRESGNTIYF. For the CDR3, the DNA is TGTGCCAGCAGCCCTTACAGGGAATCTGGAAACACCATATATTTT.

The chain joins TRBV15 to TRBJ1-3; tentatively, D is TRBD1 (6 bases). The CDR3 is 16 amino acids. Germline values: CDR1 LNHNV, CDR2 YYDKDF (reference sequence). V lost 3 bases, J lost 0 bases, and 12 bases lay in between. CDR3 protein: CATSSETGFSGNTIYF. In DNA, the CDR3 is TGTGCCACCAGCAGTGAGACAGGCTTCTCTGGAAACACCATATATTTT. Full variable domain (rest looked up from reference TRBV15 and TRBJ1-3): DAMVIQNPRYQVTQFGKPVTLSCSQTLNHNVMYWYQQKSSQAPKLLFHYYDKDFNNEADTPDNFQSRRPNTSFCFLDIRSPGLGDTAMYLCATSSETGFSGNTIYFGEGSWLTVV.

As for this clone: One end of the junction does not line up with germline, which may come from a read error. This sequence joins TRBV4-1 and TRBJ2-2, with no clear D. The germline V gene has CDR1 MGHRA and CDR2 YSYEKL. The CDR3 covers 14 residues. In DNA, the CDR3 is TGCGCCAGCAGTCAAGATACCGGGTCCGGGGAGCTGTTTTTT. The encoded protein is CASSQDTGSGELFF.

The rearrangement uses TRBV30 and TRBJ2-2, with a tentative D call TRBD1 (5 bases). CDR3 length: 14 residues. CDR1 and CDR2 (germline): GTSNPN, SVGIG (reference sequence). V lost 2 bases, J lost 1 base, and 8 bases lay in between. CDR3 coding DNA: TGTGCCTGGAGTTTAGGGGTGAACACCGGGGAGCTGTTTTTT. This encodes CAWSLGVNTGELFF.

The V call is TRBV29-1, the J call TRBJ1-2; possibly TRBD1 for D (6 bases). This CDR3 has 13 amino acids. V lost 4 bases to trimming and J lost 1 base, with 10 bases between them. Germline CDR1 and CDR2: SQVTM and ANQGSEA. In DNA, the CDR3 is TGCAGCGTTGTAGGACAGATTAACTATGGCTACACCTTC. This sequence encodes CSVVGQINYGYTF.

The chain uses TRBV24-1 and TRBJ2-3; TRBD1 agrees at 7 bases. CDR3 length: 14 amino acids. CDR1 and CDR2 (germline): KGHDR, SFDVKD. The V and J ends lost 8 bases and 3 bases, in that order; junction bases with no gene match: 7. CDR3 sequence reads: CATKGTESTDTQYF. The CDR3 DNA is TGTGCCACCAAAGGGACAGAAAGTACAGATACGCAGTATTTT.

This chain joins TRBV6-5 and TRBJ2-1; tentative D call: TRBD2 (5 bases). With 7 bases removed from V and 10 bases from J, the gap between germline ends came to 14 bases. The CDR3 has 12 amino acids. Germline V gene data show CDR1 as MNHEY and CDR2 as SVGAGI. The CDR3 DNA is TGTGCCAGCAAGGCCAGCGGTGTGGAGCAGTTCTTC. This translates into CASKASGVEQFF.

This clone occurred once. The V gene is TRBV3-1 (or the pseudogene TRBV3-2), the J gene TRBJ1-6; TRBD1 is a possible D gene (5 bases). CDR1 LGHDT and CDR2 YNNKEL come from the germline V gene (reference sequence). V lost 5 bases and J 9 bases, leaving 8 bases between the germline ends. CDR3 length: 12 residues. CDR3 in amino acids: CASSGTGSPLHF. Written as DNA, the CDR3 is TGTGCCAGCAGCGGAACAGGTTCACCCCTCCACTTT.

V usage is TRBV6-6 and J usage is TRBJ2-2; 7 nucleotides line up with TRBD2. J gave up 4 bases and V 5 bases, and 13 bases lay outside the gene matches. Germline CDR1 reads MNHNY; CDR2 reads SVGAGI (reference sequence). This CDR3 contains 17 residues. CDR3 region: CASSPLGLPTFTGELFF. CDR3 nucleotide sequence: TGTGCCAGCAGTCCTCTGGGACTACCTACTTTCACCGGGGAGCTGTTTTTT.

The V and J genes are TRBV9 and TRBJ1-1; 7 bases are shared with TRBD1. The germline gives CDR1 SGDLS, CDR2 YYNGEE. The V gene end was trimmed by 4 bases and the J gene end by 2 bases; junction bases not matched to a gene: 5. The CDR3 covers 14 residues. CDR3 nucleotide sequence: TGTGCCAGCAGCCCATGGGACAGCAACACTGAAGCTTTCTTT. This sequence encodes CASSPWDSNTEAFF.

The CDR3 loop is CAWRGARWDTEAFF. CDR3 DNA sequence: TGTGCCTGGAGAGGGGCTCGATGGGACACTGAAGCTTTCTTT. The rearrangement links TRBV30 to TRBJ1-1, with D possibly being TRBD1 (5 bases). V lost 3 bases, J lost 3 bases, and 14 bases lay in between. Germline V gene data show CDR1 as GTSNPN and CDR2 as SVGIG (reference sequence). The CDR3 is made up of 14 amino acids.

This rearrangement joins TRBV27 to TRBJ2-1; 7 positions agree with TRBD1. There are 17 residues in the CDR3. Germline-derived CDR1 and CDR2 are MNHEY and SMNVEV (reference sequence). J lost 0 bases, V lost 5 bases, and 10 bases had no gene match. DNA of the CDR3: TGTGCCAGCAGTCCAATGACAGGGAGTAGCTCCTACAATGAGCAGTTCTTC. Amino acid sequence: CASSPMTGSSSYNEQFF.

The V gene is TRBV6-2 or TRBV6-3, the J gene TRBJ2-7, with 9 nucleotides matching TRBD1. Unmatched junction bases numbered 3, after V lost 5 bases and J lost 7 bases. The CDR3 is 12 residues long. Germline V gene sequence: CDR1 MNHEY, CDR2 SVGEGT. The CDR3 sequence is CASSGQGQEQYV. CDR3 bases: TGTGCCAGCAGTGGACAGGGGCAAGAGCAGTACGTC.

The rearrangement joins TRBV5-1 to TRBJ2-3; 8 bases map to TRBD2. The CDR3 has 15 amino acids. With 4 bases clipped from V and 2 bases from J, the junction kept 6 bases outside the gene matches. Germline lookup yields CDR1 SGHRS and CDR2 YFSETQ. DNA of the CDR3: TGCGCCAGCAGCCTAACTAGCGGAATCACAGATACGCAGTATTTT. This gives the protein CASSLTSGITDTQYF.

The J gene is TRBJ2-3, the V gene TRBV2; 10 bases are a match to TRBD2. CDR3 size: 16 residues. Germline V gene sequence: CDR1 SNHLY, CDR2 FYNNEI. V shed 3 bases and J 3 bases; nucleotides not matched to a gene: 6. CDR3 nucleotides: TGTGCCAGCAGTGAGGAGCGGGGGGGGGCTACAGATACGCAGTATTTT. It specifies CASSEERGGATDTQYF.

J is TRBJ2-7 and V is TRBV11-2; TRBD2 aligns across 7 bases. This CDR3 comprises 14 residues. Germline V lookup: CDR1 SGHAT, CDR2 FQNNGV. With V trimmed by 4 bases and J by 1 base, 4 bases remained unmatched. Here the CDR3 reads CASSYPGGSYEQYV. The CDR3 coding sequence is TGTGCCAGCAGCTACCCCGGGGGGTCCTACGAGCAGTACGTC.